This TCR beta chain was profiled in a study of blood T cell repertoires in COVID-19. Study-level information: Donors in the United States, Italy and Spain gave samples during acute or convalescent COVID-19. T cells, B-cell-depleted T cells, or PBMCs supplied cDNA or gDNA.

In the authors' workflow: Quantification of nucleated cells was approximated via reference gene primer amplification. Repertoires were generated with immunoSEQ multiplex PCR, while TCRdb's copy carries only in-frame clones and drops some. For V, J and clone size, that table is used; D and trimming come from the DNA. The repertoire holds 200,000 to 300,000 clones, with approximately 86% as singletons. The sequenced material came from peripheral blood. The source is a man in his forties who had recovered from COVID-19.

The CDR3 loop reads CASSEALRRSHGYTF. CDR3 sequence (DNA): TGTGCCAGCAGTGAGGCTTTGCGGAGGAGTCATGGCTACACCTTC. The chain carries TRBV2 and TRBJ1-2; D uncertain. This CDR3 is 15 amino acids long. Per germline, CDR1 SNHLY and CDR2 FYNNEI. Trimming left V 3 bases short and J 6 bases short, with 17 bases between. Together with reference TRBV2 and TRBJ1-2, the CDR3 gives the full variable domain: EPEVTQTPSHQVTQMGQEVILRCVPISNHLYFYWYRQILGQKVEFLVSFYNNEISEKSEIFDDQFSVERPDGSNFTLKIRSTKLEDSAMYFCASSEALRRSHGYTFGSGTRLTVV.